One sample yielded the 30 T cell receptor beta chains listed below, sequenced in a study of cytomegalovirus exposure and HLA in healthy donors. The PCR had 60 Vbeta and 13 Jbeta primers. Repertoires were generated with immunoSEQ multiplex PCR, while TCRdb's copy carries only in-frame clones and drops some. This table has about 100,000 clones, 60% to 80% appearing once. Sequenced: PBMCs. These receptors originate from a woman aged 55-70 years in good health and CMV-seropositive.

The gene calls are TRBV5-6 and TRBJ2-5, with TRBD1 identical over 8 bases. The J segment lost 1 base and the V segment lost 4 bases, leaving 6 bases of the junction unmatched. Germline CDR1 is SGHDT and CDR2 is YYEEEE. This CDR3 has 15 residues. The CDR3 here is CASSLPGTGQETQYF. The CDR3 DNA follows: TGTGCCAGCAGCCTTCCCGGGACAGGCCAAGAGACCCAGTACTTC. The variable domain in full, with the rest retrieved from reference TRBV5-6 and TRBJ2-5, is DAGVTQSPTHLIKTRGQQVTLRCSPKSGHDTVSWYQQALGQGPQFIFQYYEEEERQRGNFPDRFSGHQFPNYSSELNVNALLLGDSALYLCASSLPGTGQETQYFGPGTRLLVL.

This chain links TRBV4-1 with TRBJ1-2; no firm D call. Trimming left V 1 base short and J 7 bases short, with 19 bases between. CDR1 and CDR2 from the germline V gene are MGHRA and YSYEKL. This CDR3 is 16 amino acids long. As DNA, the CDR3 is TGCGCCAGCAGCCAAGGATGGGGAGGAGGGAGGAGTGGCTACACCTTC. Translated, it gives CASSQGWGGGRSGYTF.

The rearrangement uses TRBV7-9 and TRBJ2-1, with TRBD2 identical over 10 bases. V was pared by 5 bases and J by 3 bases, with 7 bases of the junction left unmatched. CDR1 is SEHNR and CDR2 is FQNEAQ in the germline V gene (reference sequence). CDR3 size: 16 residues. The CDR3 sequence: CASSVPTSGYYNEQFF. CDR3 nucleotides: TGTGCCAGCAGCGTACCGACTAGCGGGTACTACAATGAGCAGTTCTTC. The whole variable domain, filled in from reference TRBV7-9 and TRBJ2-1, reads DTGVSQNPRHKITKRGQNVTFRCDPISEHNRLYWYRQTLGQGPEFLTYFQNEAQLEKSRLLSDRFSAERPKGSFSTLEIQRTEQGDSAMYLCASSVPTSGYYNEQFFGPGTRLTVL.

The J gene is TRBJ2-1, the V gene TRBV19, with 9 bases aligning to TRBD2. Germline CDR1 LNHDA, CDR2 SQIVND (reference sequence). V gave up 6 bases and J gave up 4 bases; unmatched junction bases: 4. This CDR3 has 14 residues. As DNA, the CDR3 is TGTGCCAGTAGCGCGGGAGGGGGTTACAATGAGCAGTTCTTC. The encoded protein is CASSAGGGYNEQFF.

The chain couples TRBV18 to TRBJ1-1, with D perhaps matching TRBD1 (5 bases). Trimming stripped 5 bases from V and 11 bases from J, with 12 bases between. Germline loops: CDR1 KGHSH, CDR2 LQKENI. The CDR3 has 11 residues. This CDR3 is CASSSQTEAFF. The DNA of the CDR3 is TGTGCCAGCTCATCTCAGACAGAGGCTTTCTTT.

This clone was seen a few times. This rearrangement joins TRBV2 to TRBJ1-5; unclear D gene. V lost 6 bases and J lost 5, with 11 bases in between. The CDR3 contains 13 residues. The germline V gene encodes CDR1 SNHLY and CDR2 FYNNEI. CDR3 in amino acids: CASSYAGYQPQHF. The CDR3 bases are TGTGCCAGCAGCTACGCGGGGTATCAGCCCCAGCATTTT.

The genes are TRBV28 and TRBJ2-2; 8 bases agree with TRBD2. The CDR3 sequence is 17 residues long. V lost 6 bases to trimming and J lost 5 bases; unmatched junction nucleotides: 14. Germline CDR1 MDHEN, CDR2 SYDVKM. As DNA, the CDR3 is TGTGCCAGCAGACTTCAAGGGGCGGGAGGAAGGACCGGGGAGCTGTTTTTT. Protein: CASRLQGAGGRTGELFF.

This chain links TRBV2 with TRBJ2-3; maybe TRBD1 (6 bases). The CDR3 totals 15 residues. Germline values: CDR1 SNHLY, CDR2 FYNNEI. V shed 6 bases and J shed 0 bases, with 13 bases lying between them. In DNA form, the CDR3 reads TGTGCCAGCAGACAGGGTCGTCCTAGCACAGATACGCAGTATTTT. The encoded protein is CASRQGRPSTDTQYF.

This clone was picked up a small number of times. The J gene is TRBJ2-7, the V gene TRBV4-1; D possibly corresponds to TRBD2 (6 bases). The CDR3 loop spans 15 amino acids. V was cut by 1 base and J by 0 bases, with 10 bases left in between. CDR1 and CDR2 (germline): MGHRA, YSYEKL. The CDR3 sequence is CASSQGLAPSYEQYF. DNA of the CDR3: TGCGCCAGCAGCCAAGGTCTAGCGCCCTCCTACGAGCAGTACTTC.

The chain combines TRBV5-1 with TRBJ2-5; 9 bases are a match to TRBD2. V was clipped by 5 bases and J by 0 bases; unmatched bases: 8. The CDR3 is 16 amino acids. CDR1 is SGHRS and CDR2 is YFSETQ in the germline V gene. As DNA, the CDR3 is TGCGCCAGCAGACCCGGGACTAGCTCTTACCAAGAGACCCAGTACTTC. Its protein product is CASRPGTSSYQETQYF.

This clone has a handful of counts. The chain has TRBV15 and TRBJ1-4; D not certain. The CDR3 is 13 amino acids. The germline V gene has CDR1 LNHNV and CDR2 YYDKDF (reference sequence). The V end lost 0 bases, the J end lost 5 bases, and 4 bases lay between the germline ends. CDR3 sequence reads: CATSRDYNEKLFF. In DNA form, the CDR3 reads TGTGCCACCAGCAGAGACTACAATGAAAAACTGTTTTTT.

CDR3 sequence reads: CASSIDSSGANVLTF. The CDR3, as DNA: TGTGCCAGCAGCATTGACAGCTCTGGGGCCAACGTCCTGACTTTC. The chain has TRBV5-4 and TRBJ2-6, with D possibly TRBD1 on 5 matching bases. CDR1 is SGHNT, CDR2 YYREEE, per germline (reference sequence). There are 15 residues in the CDR3. Trimming removed 4 bases from V and 0 bases from J, with 8 bases in between. Full variable domain (outside the CDR3, taken from reference TRBV5-4 and TRBJ2-6): ETGVTQSPTHLIKTRGQQVTLRCSSQSGHNTVSWYQQALGQGPQFIFQYYREEENGRGNFPPRFSGLQFPNYSSELNVNALELDDSALYLCASSIDSSGANVLTFGAGSRLTVL.

Only a few counts were recorded for this clone. The rearrangement uses TRBV5-1 and TRBJ1-1; 11 bases align to TRBD1. Germline lookup yields CDR1 SGHRS and CDR2 YFSETQ. V shed 4 bases and J 5 bases; nucleotides not matched to a gene: 7. The CDR3 covers 15 residues. CDR3 sequence reads: CASSTDRGLLTEAFF. As DNA, the CDR3 is TGCGCCAGCAGCACGGACAGGGGGCTTCTGACTGAAGCTTTCTTT.

The chain recombines TRBV30 with TRBJ1-6; no clear D gene. This CDR3 has 14 amino acids. Trimming took off 0 bases at V and 6 bases at J, with 9 bases between the two ends. Germline CDR1 and CDR2: GTSNPN and SVGIG (reference sequence). CDR3 amino acids: CAWSVDRGNSPLHF. The DNA of the CDR3 is TGTGCCTGGAGTGTAGACCGGGGTAATTCACCCCTCCACTTT.

The chain recombines TRBV29-1 with TRBJ2-1, with TRBD2 identical over 12 bases. The CDR3 is 16 amino acids. Germline CDR1 reads SQVTM; CDR2 reads ANQGSEA. V trimming: 7 bases; J trimming: 9 bases; junction bases outside the gene matches: 16. The CDR3 loop is CSATGLAGSVSSEQFF. DNA for the CDR3: TGCAGCGCCACCGGACTAGCGGGGTCCGTGTCTAGTGAGCAGTTCTTC.

V usage is TRBV27 and J usage is TRBJ1-6; D is possibly TRBD1 (6 bases). Trimming left V 2 bases short and J 0 bases short, with 14 bases between. Germline assignment: CDR1 MNHEY and CDR2 SMNVEV (reference sequence). This CDR3 comprises 18 residues. For the CDR3, the DNA is TGTGCCAGCAGTTTACTGGGGCAGGGGAGCTCCTATAATTCACCCCTCCACTTT. This gives the protein CASSLLGQGSSYNSPLHF.

The chain joins TRBV29-1 to TRBJ1-1; D is perhaps TRBD1 (6 bases). Between the trimmed V and J ends, which lost 3 bases and 5 bases, there was a span of 16 bases. This CDR3 spans 14 amino acids. Looked up from germline, CDR1 is SQVTM and CDR2 is ANQGSEA. In DNA, the CDR3 is TGCAGCGTTGAGAGGGGTAGGGGGTATACTGAAGCTTTCTTT. Protein product: CSVERGRGYTEAFF.

V is TRBV29-1 and J is TRBJ2-3, with D perhaps TRBD2 (5 bases). V was cut by 3 bases and J by 3 bases, with 13 bases left in between. The CDR3 loop spans 14 amino acids. CDR1 is SQVTM and CDR2 is ANQGSEA in the germline V gene. The CDR3 protein is CSVDGRGATDTQYF. CDR3 nucleotides: TGCAGCGTTGACGGCCGGGGAGCAACAGATACGCAGTATTTT.

The chain joins TRBV5-1 to TRBJ2-7, with D perhaps TRBD1 (6 bases). The CDR3 totals 14 residues. V lost 1 base and J 1 base, leaving 9 bases between the germline ends. CDR1 is SGHRS, CDR2 YFSETQ, per germline. CDR3 DNA: TGCGCCAGCAGCTTGTTACAGGGATCCTACGAGCAGTACTTC. This codes for CASSLLQGSYEQYF.

The chain combines TRBV5-1 with TRBJ2-1; 8 bases match TRBD2. The V and J ends lost 4 bases and 4 bases, in that order; junction bases with no gene match: 10. CDR3 length equals 16 residues. Germline CDR1 reads SGHRS; CDR2 reads YFSETQ. CDR3 region: CASSPGVAGWYNEQFF. CDR3 nucleotide sequence: TGCGCCAGCAGCCCCGGGGTAGCGGGATGGTACAATGAGCAGTTCTTC. Supplemented by reference TRBV5-1 and TRBJ2-1, the full variable domain reads KAGVTQTPRYLIKTRGQQVTLSCSPISGHRSVSWYQQTPGQGLQFLFEYFSETQRNKGNFPGRFSGRQFSNSRSEMNVSTLELGDSALYLCASSPGVAGWYNEQFFGPGTRLTVL.

The chain employs TRBV19 and TRBJ2-4; TRBD2 aligns across 8 bases. This CDR3 is built from 17 residues. V lost 3 bases, J lost 2 bases, and 9 bases stayed unmatched. The germline V gene has CDR1 LNHDA and CDR2 SQIVND (reference sequence). The chain's CDR3 is CASSIGPGLDSKNIQYF. DNA for the CDR3: TGTGCCAGTAGTATCGGCCCGGGACTAGACTCCAAAAACATTCAGTACTTC.

This chain uses TRBV15 with TRBJ2-7, with 8 nucleotides matching TRBD1. After removal of 3 bases from V and 8 bases from J, the junction contained 12 bases not matched to a gene. The CDR3 sequence is 15 residues long. CDR1 LNHNV and CDR2 YYDKDF come from the germline V gene (reference sequence). The CDR3 DNA sequence: TGTGCCACCAGCAGTAGAGGACAGGGTGACCATCAGCAGTACTTC. This encodes CATSSRGQGDHQQYF.

The chain has TRBV5-4 and TRBJ1-4; the D gene is possibly TRBD1 (5 bases). Germline loops: CDR1 SGHNT, CDR2 YYREEE (reference sequence). V lost 4 bases, J lost 3 bases, and 10 bases lay in between. This CDR3 comprises 14 residues. CDR3 loop: CASSLGRANEKLFF. DNA for the CDR3: TGTGCCAGCAGCCTGGGACGGGCTAATGAAAAACTGTTTTTT. Looking up the rest from reference TRBV5-4 and TRBJ1-4 gives the full variable domain: ETGVTQSPTHLIKTRGQQVTLRCSSQSGHNTVSWYQQALGQGPQFIFQYYREEENGRGNFPPRFSGLQFPNYSSELNVNALELDDSALYLCASSLGRANEKLFFGSGTQLSVL.

J is TRBJ2-1 and V is TRBV10-1; possibly TRBD2 for D (6 bases). The CDR3 contains 15 residues. The germline CDR1 and CDR2 sequences are WNHNN and SYGVQD (reference sequence). The germline V and J ends were trimmed by 6 bases and 0 bases, with 12 bases remaining between them. The CDR3 loop is CASSDLAVSYNEQFF. CDR3 DNA: TGCGCCAGCAGCGATTTAGCGGTCTCCTACAATGAGCAGTTCTTC.

This sequence joins TRBV7-2 and TRBJ2-3; D not certain. Germline values: CDR1 SGHTA, CDR2 FQGNSA. This CDR3 has 15 amino acids. V was trimmed by 4 bases and J by 3 bases, leaving 14 bases between them. In nucleotides, the CDR3 is TGTGCCAGCAGCTCCAGCGCCCTTAGAACAGATACGCAGTATTTT. Protein product: CASSSSALRTDTQYF.

The genes are TRBV9 and TRBJ2-1, with 7 bases identical to TRBD1. V was pared by 3 bases and J by 2 bases, with 8 bases of the junction left unmatched. Germline loops: CDR1 SGDLS, CDR2 YYNGEE. CDR3 length: 16 residues. The CDR3 DNA follows: TGTGCCAGCAGCGGGGGGACAGCAAGTCCCTACAATGAGCAGTTCTTC. As protein: CASSGGTASPYNEQFF.

The J gene is TRBJ2-3, the V gene TRBV4-1; 8 bases are shared with TRBD2. Germline V lookup: CDR1 MGHRA, CDR2 YSYEKL. The junction had 9 bases not matched to a gene; V was cut back by 4 bases and J by 3 bases. This CDR3 spans 16 amino acids. The CDR3 loop reads CASSRGLADLTDTQYF. In nucleotides, the CDR3 is TGCGCCAGCAGCCGCGGACTAGCCGACCTGACAGATACGCAGTATTTT.

The chain links TRBV5-4 to TRBJ2-2; 7 bases line up with TRBD1. CDR1 SGHNT and CDR2 YYREEE come from the germline V gene (reference sequence). V shed 3 bases and J 3 bases; nucleotides not matched to a gene: 5. The CDR3 covers 15 residues. CDR3 region: CASSSGQAHTGELFF. The CDR3 bases are TGTGCCAGCAGCTCAGGACAGGCGCACACCGGGGAGCTGTTTTTT. Using reference TRBV5-4 and TRBJ2-2 for the parts outside the CDR3, the full variable domain is ETGVTQSPTHLIKTRGQQVTLRCSSQSGHNTVSWYQQALGQGPQFIFQYYREEENGRGNFPPRFSGLQFPNYSSELNVNALELDDSALYLCASSSGQAHTGELFFGEGSRLTVL.

This clone is a singleton in its sample. The V gene is TRBV28, the J gene TRBJ1-2; tentatively, D is TRBD1 (6 bases). The CDR3 extends over 13 amino acids. The germline V and J ends were trimmed by 9 bases and 7 bases, with 18 bases remaining between them. CDR1 is MDHEN, CDR2 SYDVKM, per germline. CDR3 loop: CASTGQGFFGYTF. The CDR3 nucleotides read TGTGCCAGTACGGGCCAGGGGTTTTTTGGCTACACCTTC.

This clone turned up a few times. The rearrangement links TRBV14 to TRBJ1-5; no clear D gene. Germline values: CDR1 SGHDN, CDR2 FVKESK. V lost 3 bases and J lost 4, with 7 bases in between. The CDR3 spans 13 residues. This chain's CDR3 is CASSQSMNQPQHF. DNA for the CDR3: TGTGCCAGCAGCCAGTCCATGAATCAGCCCCAGCATTTT.